This TCR beta chain was sequenced during a study of molecular identifiers for immune sequencing clone quantification. This clonotype was seen repeatedly, ten times or more. Its antigen is unidentified. Study observations and caveats: Spiked Jurkat TCR RNA equal to one cell could reportedly be picked out among 800,000 to 1,000,000 naive cells. Clones of above 20 RNA copies carried over 99% of effector molecules; in naive cells they carried under 1%.

With 6 bases removed from V and 2 bases from J, the gap between germline ends came to 8 bases. The CDR3 length is 12 residues. Germline-derived CDR1 and CDR2 are SGHDT and YYEEEE. Library preparation followed earlier protocols using designated TCR primers. Using its own MiXCR run on the PCR reads, TCRdb lists one record per CDR3 protein. The data hold a few hundred thousand distinct CDR3 sequences, with about 21% observed a single time. The sequence derives from a human donor in good health. Some libraries in this study had Jurkat cell RNA spiked in. Material: naive CD8+ T cells from blood, with Jurkat cell RNA spiked in. Subset noted: FACS-sorted CD8+CD4-CCR7+CD45RA+ naive T cells. The V call is TRBV5-6, the J call TRBJ1-2, with D maybe TRBD1 (6 bases). The CDR3 nucleotides are TGTGCCAGCAACGGACAGAACTATGGCTACACCTTC. Protein sequence: CASNGQNYGYTF.